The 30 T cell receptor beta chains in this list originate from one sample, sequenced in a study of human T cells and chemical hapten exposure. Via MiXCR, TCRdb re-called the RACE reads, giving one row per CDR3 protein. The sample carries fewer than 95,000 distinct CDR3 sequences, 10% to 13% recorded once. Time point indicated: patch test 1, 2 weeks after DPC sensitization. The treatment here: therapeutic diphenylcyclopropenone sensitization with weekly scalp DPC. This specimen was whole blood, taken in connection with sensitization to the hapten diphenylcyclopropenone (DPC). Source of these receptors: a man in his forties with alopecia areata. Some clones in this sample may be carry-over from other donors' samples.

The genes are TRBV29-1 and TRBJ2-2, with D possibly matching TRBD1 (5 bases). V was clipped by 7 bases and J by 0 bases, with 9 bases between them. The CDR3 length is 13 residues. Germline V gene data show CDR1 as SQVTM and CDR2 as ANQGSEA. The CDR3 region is CSAPTANTGELFF. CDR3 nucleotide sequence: TGCAGCGCTCCGACAGCGAACACCGGGGAGCTGTTTTTT.

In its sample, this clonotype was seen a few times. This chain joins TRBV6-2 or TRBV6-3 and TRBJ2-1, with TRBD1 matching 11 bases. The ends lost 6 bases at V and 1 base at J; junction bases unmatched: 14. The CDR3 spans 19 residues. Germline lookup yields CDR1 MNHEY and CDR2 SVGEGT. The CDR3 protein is CASRTNRDRGIGSYNEQFF. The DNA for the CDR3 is TGTGCCAGCAGAACGAACCGGGACAGGGGGATTGGGTCCTACAATGAGCAGTTCTTC.

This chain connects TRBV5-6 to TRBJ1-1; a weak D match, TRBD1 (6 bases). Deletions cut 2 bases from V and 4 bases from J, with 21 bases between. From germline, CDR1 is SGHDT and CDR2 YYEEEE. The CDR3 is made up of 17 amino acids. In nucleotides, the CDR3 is TGTGCCAGCAGCTTTATGGATCACAGGGCCGGCGTCACTGAAGCTTTCTTT. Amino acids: CASSFMDHRAGVTEAFF.

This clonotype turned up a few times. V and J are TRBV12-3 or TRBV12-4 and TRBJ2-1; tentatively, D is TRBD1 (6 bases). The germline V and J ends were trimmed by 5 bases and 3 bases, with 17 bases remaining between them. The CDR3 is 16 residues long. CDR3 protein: CASSEGGQLDYNEQFF. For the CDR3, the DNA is TGTGCCAGCAGTGAGGGCGGACAGTTAGACTACAATGAGCAGTTCTTC.

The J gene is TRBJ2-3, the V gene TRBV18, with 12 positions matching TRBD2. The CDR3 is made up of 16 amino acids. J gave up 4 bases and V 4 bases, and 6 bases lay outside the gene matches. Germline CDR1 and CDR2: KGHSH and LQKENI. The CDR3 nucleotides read TGTGCCAGCTCACACTCACTAGCGGGAGGTCCAGATACGCAGTATTTT. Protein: CASSHSLAGGPDTQYF.

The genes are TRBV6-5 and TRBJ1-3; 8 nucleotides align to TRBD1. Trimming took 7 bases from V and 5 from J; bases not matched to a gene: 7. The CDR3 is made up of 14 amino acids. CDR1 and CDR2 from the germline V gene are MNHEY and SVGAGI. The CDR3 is CASTERTGRNTIYF. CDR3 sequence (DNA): TGTGCCAGCACTGAACGGACAGGGAGAAACACCATATATTTT.

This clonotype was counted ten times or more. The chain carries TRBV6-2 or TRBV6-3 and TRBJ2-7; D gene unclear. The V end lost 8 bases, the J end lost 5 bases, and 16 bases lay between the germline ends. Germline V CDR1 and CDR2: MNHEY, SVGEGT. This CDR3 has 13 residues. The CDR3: CASSQPPVHEQYV. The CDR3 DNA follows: TGTGCCAGCTCACAGCCCCCAGTCCACGAGCAGTACGTC.

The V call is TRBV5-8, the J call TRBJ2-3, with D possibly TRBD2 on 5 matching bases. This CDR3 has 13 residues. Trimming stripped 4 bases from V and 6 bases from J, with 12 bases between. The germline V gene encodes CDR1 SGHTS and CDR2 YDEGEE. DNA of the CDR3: TGTGCCAGCAGCCGCTCCCGAGGGGATACGCAGTATTTT. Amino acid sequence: CASSRSRGDTQYF.

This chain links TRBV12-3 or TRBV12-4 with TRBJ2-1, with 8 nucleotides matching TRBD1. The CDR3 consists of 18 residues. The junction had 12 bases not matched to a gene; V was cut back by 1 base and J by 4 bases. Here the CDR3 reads CASSLGTGILFDYNEQFF. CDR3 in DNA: TGTGCCAGCAGTTTAGGGACAGGGATACTCTTCGATTACAATGAGCAGTTCTTC.

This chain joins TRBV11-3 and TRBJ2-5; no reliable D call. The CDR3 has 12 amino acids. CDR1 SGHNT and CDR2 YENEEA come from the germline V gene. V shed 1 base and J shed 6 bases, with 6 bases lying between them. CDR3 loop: CASSLAFKTQYF. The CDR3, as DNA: TGTGCCAGCAGCTTAGCTTTTAAGACCCAGTACTTC.

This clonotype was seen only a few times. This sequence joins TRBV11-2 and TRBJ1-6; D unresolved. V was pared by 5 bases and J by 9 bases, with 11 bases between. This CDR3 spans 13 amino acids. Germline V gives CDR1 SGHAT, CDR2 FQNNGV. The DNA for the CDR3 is TGTGCCAGCAGCCCCCCGTCGGGTTCACCCCTCCACTTT. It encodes CASSPPSGSPLHF.

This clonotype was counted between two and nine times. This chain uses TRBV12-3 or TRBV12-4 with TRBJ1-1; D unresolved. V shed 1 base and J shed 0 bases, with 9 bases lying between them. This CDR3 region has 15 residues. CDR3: CASSLGISMNTEAFF. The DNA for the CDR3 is TGTGCCAGCAGTTTAGGTATCTCTATGAACACTGAAGCTTTCTTT.

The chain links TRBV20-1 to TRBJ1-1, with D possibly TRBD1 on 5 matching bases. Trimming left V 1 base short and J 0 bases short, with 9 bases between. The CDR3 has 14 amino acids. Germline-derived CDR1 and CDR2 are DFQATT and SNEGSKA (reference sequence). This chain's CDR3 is CSARGGAVNTEAFF. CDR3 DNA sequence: TGCAGTGCTAGAGGGGGCGCAGTGAACACTGAAGCTTTCTTT.

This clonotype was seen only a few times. The CDR3 is CSVDWQGYTF. The CDR3 DNA reads as TGCAGCGTTGACTGGCAGGGCTACACCTTC. This chain uses TRBV29-1 with TRBJ1-2; D remains unclear. The length of the CDR3 is 10 residues. Between the trimmed V and J ends, which lost 3 bases and 8 bases, there was a span of 7 bases. CDR1 and CDR2 (germline): SQVTM, ANQGSEA.

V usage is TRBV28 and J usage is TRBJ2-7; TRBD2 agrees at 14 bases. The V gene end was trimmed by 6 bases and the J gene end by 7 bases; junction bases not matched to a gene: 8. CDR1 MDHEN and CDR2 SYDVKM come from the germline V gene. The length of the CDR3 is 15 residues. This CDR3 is CASSPRLAGGGEQYF. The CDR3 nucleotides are TGTGCCAGCAGCCCTAGACTAGCGGGAGGGGGAGAGCAGTACTTC.

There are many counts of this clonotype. The CDR3 nucleotides are TGTGCCAGCAGTTCCGAGACTAGCGTTATGGATACGCAGTATTTT. This sequence encodes CASSSETSVMDTQYF. The chain couples TRBV27 to TRBJ2-3, with TRBD2 matching over 8 bases. V shed 4 bases, J shed 6 bases, and the junction held 9 bases outside the gene matches. The CDR3 is made up of 15 amino acids. Germline assignment: CDR1 MNHEY and CDR2 SMNVEV (reference sequence).

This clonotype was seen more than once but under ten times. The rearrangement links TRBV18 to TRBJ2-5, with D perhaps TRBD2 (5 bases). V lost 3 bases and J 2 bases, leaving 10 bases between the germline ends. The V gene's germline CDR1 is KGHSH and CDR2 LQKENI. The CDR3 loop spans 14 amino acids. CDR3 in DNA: TGTGCCAGCTCACCCGGTATAGCGCAAGAGACCCAGTACTTC. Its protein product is CASSPGIAQETQYF.

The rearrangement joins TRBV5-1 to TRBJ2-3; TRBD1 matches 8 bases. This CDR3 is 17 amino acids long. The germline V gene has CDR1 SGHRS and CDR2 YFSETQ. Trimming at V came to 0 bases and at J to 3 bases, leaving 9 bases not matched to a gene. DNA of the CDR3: TGCGCCAGCAGCTTGGGGTTGACAGGGGCCCGGACAGATACGCAGTATTTT. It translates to CASSLGLTGARTDTQYF.

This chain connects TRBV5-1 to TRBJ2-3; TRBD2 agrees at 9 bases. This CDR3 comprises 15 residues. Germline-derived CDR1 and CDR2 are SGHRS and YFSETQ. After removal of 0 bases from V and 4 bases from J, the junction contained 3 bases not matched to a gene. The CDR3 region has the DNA TGCGCCAGCAGCTTGGTAGTAGCGGGAGCAGATACGCAGTATTTT. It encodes CASSLVVAGADTQYF.

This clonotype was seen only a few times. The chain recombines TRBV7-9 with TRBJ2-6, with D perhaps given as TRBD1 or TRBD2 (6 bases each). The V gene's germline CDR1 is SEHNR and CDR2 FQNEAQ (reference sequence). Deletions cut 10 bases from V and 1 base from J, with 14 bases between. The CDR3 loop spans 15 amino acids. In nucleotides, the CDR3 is TGTGCCATCGAGGGGGGTTCGTCTGGGGCCAACGTCCTGACTTTC. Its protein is CAIEGGSSGANVLTF.

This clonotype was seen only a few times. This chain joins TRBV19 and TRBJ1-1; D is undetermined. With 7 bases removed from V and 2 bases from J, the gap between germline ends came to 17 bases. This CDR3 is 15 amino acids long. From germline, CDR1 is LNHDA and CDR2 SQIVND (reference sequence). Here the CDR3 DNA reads TGTGCCAGTATGAACGAGGTCCGGGGAAACACTGAAGCTTTCTTT. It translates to CASMNEVRGNTEAFF.

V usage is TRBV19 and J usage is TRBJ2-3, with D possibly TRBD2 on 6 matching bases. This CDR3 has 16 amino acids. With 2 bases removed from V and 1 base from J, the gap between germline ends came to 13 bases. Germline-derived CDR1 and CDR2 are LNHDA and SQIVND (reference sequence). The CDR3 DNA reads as TGTGCCAGTAGTATAATACCGGGACTCGGCACAGATACGCAGTATTTT. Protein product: CASSIIPGLGTDTQYF.

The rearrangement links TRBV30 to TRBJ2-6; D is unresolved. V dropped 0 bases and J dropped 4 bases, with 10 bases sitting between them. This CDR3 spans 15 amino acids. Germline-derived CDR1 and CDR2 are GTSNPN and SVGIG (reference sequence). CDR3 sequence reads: CAWSVPPPGANVLTF. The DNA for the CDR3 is TGTGCCTGGAGTGTCCCACCTCCCGGGGCCAACGTCCTGACTTTC.

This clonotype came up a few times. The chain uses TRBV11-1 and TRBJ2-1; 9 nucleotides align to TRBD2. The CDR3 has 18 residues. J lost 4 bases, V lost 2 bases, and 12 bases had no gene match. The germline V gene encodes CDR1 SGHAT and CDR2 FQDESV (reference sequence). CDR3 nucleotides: TGTGCCAGCAGCTTACTAGCGGGAAATAGGCCACTTTACAATGAGCAGTTCTTC. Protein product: CASSLLAGNRPLYNEQFF.

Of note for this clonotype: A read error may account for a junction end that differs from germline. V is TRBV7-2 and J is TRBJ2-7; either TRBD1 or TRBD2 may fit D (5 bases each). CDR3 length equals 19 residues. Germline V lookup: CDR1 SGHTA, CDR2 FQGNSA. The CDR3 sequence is CASSLESSRDPPPPYVQYF. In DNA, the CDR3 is TGTGCCAGCAGCTTGGAAAGTTCCCGGGACCCTCCTCCTCCCTACGTGCAGTACTTC.

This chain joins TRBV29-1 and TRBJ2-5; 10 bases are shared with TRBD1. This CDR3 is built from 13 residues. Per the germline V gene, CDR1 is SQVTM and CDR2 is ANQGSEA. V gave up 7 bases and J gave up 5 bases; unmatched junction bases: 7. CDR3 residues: CSGRQGAGETQYF. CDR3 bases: TGCAGCGGGAGACAGGGGGCGGGGGAGACCCAGTACTTC.

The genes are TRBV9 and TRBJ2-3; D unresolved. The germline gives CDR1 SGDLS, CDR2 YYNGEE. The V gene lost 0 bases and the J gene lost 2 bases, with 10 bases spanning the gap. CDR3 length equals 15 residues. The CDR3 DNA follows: TGTGCCAGCAGCGTAGCCAGAGCAGTCACAGATACGCAGTATTTT. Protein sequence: CASSVARAVTDTQYF. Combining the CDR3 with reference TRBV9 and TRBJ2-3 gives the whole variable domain DSGVTQTPKHLITATGQRVTLRCSPRSGDLSVYWYQQSLDQGLQFLIQYYNGEERAKGNILERFSAQQFPDLHSELNLSSLELGDSALYFCASSVARAVTDTQYFGPGTRLTVL.

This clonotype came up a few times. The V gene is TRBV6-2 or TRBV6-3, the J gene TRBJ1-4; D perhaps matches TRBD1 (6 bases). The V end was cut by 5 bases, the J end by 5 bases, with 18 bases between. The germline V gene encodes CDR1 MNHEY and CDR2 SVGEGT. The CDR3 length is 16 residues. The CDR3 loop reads CASSRTGQPENEKLFF. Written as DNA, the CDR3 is TGTGCCAGCAGTCGAACCGGACAGCCCGAAAATGAAAAACTGTTTTTT.

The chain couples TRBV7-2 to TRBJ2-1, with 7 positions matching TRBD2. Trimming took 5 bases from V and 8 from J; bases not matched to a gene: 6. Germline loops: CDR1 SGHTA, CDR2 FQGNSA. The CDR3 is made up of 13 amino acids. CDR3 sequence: CASSPGRGYEQFF. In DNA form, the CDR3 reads TGTGCCAGCAGCCCTGGGCGGGGGTATGAGCAGTTCTTC. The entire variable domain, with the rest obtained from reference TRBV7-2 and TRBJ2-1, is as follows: GAGVSQSPSNKVTEKGKDVELRCDPISGHTALYWYRQSLGQGLEFLIYFQGNSAPDKSGLPSDRFSAERTGGSVSTLTIQRTQQEDSAVYLCASSPGRGYEQFFGPGTRLTVL.

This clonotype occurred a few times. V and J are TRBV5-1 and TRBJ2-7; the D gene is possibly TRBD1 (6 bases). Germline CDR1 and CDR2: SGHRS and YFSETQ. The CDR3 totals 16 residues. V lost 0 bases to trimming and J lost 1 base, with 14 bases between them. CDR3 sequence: CASSLAARTASYEQYF. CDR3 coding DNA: TGCGCCAGCAGCTTGGCCGCACGGACAGCATCCTACGAGCAGTACTTC.